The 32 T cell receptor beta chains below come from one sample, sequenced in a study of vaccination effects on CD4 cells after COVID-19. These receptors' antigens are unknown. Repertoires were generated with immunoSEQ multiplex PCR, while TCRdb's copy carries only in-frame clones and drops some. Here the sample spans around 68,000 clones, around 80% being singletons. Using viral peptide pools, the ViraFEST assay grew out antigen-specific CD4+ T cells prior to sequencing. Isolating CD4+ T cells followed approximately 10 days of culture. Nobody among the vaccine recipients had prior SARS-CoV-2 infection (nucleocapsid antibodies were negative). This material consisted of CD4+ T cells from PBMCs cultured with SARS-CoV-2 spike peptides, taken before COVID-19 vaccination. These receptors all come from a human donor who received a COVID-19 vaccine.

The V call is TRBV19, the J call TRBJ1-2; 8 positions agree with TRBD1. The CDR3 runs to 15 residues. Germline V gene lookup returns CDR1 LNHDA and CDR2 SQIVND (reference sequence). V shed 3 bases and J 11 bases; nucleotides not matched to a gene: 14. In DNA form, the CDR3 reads TGTGCCAGTAGTATCGCGGGGACAGGTGTTTTGAGGTACACCTTC. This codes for CASSIAGTGVLRYTF.

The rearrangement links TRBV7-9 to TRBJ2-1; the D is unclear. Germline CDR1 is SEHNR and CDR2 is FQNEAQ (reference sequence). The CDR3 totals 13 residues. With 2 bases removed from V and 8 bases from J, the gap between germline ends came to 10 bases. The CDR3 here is CASSLFVTHEQFF. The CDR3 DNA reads TGTGCCAGCAGCTTATTCGTCACCCATGAGCAGTTCTTC.

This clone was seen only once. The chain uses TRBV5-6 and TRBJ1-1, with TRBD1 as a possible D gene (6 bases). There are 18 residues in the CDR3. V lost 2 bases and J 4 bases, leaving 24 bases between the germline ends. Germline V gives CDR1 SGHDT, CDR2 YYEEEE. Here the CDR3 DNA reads TGTGCCAGCAGCTTAAGACCGGCGCGGACAGTCCTGGGCACTGAAGCTTTCTTT. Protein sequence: CASSLRPARTVLGTEAFF.

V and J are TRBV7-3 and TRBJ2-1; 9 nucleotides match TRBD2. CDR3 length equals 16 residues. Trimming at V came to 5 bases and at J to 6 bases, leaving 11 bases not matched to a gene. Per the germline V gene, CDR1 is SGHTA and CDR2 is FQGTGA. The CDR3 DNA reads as TGTGCCAGCAGCCCGATGGCTAGCGGGGTGGGCAATGAGCAGTTCTTC. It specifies CASSPMASGVGNEQFF.

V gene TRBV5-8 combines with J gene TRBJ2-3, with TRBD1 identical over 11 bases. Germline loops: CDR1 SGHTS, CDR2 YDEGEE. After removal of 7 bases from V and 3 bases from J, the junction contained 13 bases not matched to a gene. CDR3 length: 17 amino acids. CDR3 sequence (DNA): TGTGCCAGCCCAACTTTACCGGGACAGGGGGGAACAGATACGCAGTATTTT. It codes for CASPTLPGQGGTDTQYF.

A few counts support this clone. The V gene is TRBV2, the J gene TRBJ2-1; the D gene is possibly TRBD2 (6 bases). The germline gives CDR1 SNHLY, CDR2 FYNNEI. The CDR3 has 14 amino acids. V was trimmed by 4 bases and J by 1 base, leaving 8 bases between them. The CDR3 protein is CASSVTRSYNEQFF. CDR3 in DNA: TGTGCCAGCAGTGTGACTAGATCCTACAATGAGCAGTTCTTC.

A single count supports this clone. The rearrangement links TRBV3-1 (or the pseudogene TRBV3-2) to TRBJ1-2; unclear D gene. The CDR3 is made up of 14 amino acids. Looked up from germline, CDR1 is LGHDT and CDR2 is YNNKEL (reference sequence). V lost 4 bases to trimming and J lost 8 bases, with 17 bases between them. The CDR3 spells CASSLRGKVGGYTF. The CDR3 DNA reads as TGTGCCAGCAGCCTACGAGGGAAGGTAGGAGGCTACACCTTC.

CDR3 DNA sequence: TGTGCCAGCAGGGCGGACAGGGTGAAACAAGAGACCCAGTACTTC. Its protein is CASRADRVKQETQYF. The chain recombines TRBV2 with TRBJ2-5, with 8 bases aligning to TRBD1. The V gene's germline CDR1 is SNHLY and CDR2 FYNNEI. J gave up 2 bases and V 6 bases, and 8 bases lay outside the gene matches. The CDR3 is 15 amino acids.

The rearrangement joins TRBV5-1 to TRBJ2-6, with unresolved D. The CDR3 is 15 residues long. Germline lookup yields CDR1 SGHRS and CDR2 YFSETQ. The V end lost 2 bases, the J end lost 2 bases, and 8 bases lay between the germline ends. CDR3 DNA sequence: TGCGCCAGCAGCTTTGAAGGGCCTGGGGCCAACGTCCTGACTTTC. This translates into CASSFEGPGANVLTF. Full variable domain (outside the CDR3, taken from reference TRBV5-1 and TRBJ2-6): KAGVTQTPRYLIKTRGQQVTLSCSPISGHRSVSWYQQTPGQGLQFLFEYFSETQRNKGNFPGRFSGRQFSNSRSEMNVSTLELGDSALYLCASSFEGPGANVLTFGAGSRLTVL.

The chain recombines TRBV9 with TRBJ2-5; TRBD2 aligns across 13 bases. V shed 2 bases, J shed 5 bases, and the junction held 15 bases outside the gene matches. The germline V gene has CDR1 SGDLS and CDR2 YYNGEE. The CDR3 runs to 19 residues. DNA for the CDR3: TGTGCCAGCAGCGTGGAAGGACTAGCGGGGGCCCCCCCAGGGGAGACCCAGTACTTC. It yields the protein CASSVEGLAGAPPGETQYF.

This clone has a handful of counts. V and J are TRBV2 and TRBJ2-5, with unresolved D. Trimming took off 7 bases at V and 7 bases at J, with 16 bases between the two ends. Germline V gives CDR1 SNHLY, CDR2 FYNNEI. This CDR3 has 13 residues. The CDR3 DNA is TGTGCCAGCAAGACCTTATCGGCTCGGACCCAGTACTTC. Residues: CASKTLSARTQYF.

CDR3 nucleotide sequence: TGCAGCGTTGTGTTGGGCGGGGGGACGGATGAGCAGTTCTTC. Translated: CSVVLGGGTDEQFF. The rearrangement joins TRBV29-1 to TRBJ2-1, with 8 positions matching TRBD2. V trimming: 4 bases; J trimming: 8 bases; junction bases outside the gene matches: 10. This CDR3 has 14 residues. Looked up from germline, CDR1 is SQVTM and CDR2 is ANQGSEA.

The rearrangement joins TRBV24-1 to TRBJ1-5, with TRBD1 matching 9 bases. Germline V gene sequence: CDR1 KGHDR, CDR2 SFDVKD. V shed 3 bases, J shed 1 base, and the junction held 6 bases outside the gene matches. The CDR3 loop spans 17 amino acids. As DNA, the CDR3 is TGTGCCACCAGTGATGCCCGGGACAGGGTGAGCAATCAGCCCCAGCATTTT. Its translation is CATSDARDRVSNQPQHF.

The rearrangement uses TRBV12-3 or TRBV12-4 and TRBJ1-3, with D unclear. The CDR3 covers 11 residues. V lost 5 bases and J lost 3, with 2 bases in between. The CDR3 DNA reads TGTGCCAGCAGTCTTGGAAACACCATATATTTT. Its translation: CASSLGNTIYF.

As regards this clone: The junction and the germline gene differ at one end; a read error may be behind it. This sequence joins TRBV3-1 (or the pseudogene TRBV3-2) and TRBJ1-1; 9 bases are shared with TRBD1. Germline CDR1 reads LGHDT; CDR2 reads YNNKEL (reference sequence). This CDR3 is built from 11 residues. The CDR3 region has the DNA TGTGCCAGCAGCAATGGACAGGGGCATATCTTT. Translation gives CASSNGQGHIF.

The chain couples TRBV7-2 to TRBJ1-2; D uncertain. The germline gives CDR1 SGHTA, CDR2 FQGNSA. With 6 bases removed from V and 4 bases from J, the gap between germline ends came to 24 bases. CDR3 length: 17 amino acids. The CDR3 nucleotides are TGTGCCAGCAGGACCAATCCCCAAGGGTTGAATCCCTATGGCTACACCTTC. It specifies CASRTNPQGLNPYGYTF.

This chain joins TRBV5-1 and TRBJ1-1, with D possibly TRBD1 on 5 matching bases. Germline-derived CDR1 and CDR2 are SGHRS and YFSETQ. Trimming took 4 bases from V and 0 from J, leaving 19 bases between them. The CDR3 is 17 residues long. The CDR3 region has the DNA TGCGCCAGCAGCCAGAGACCGGGACTTACAATGAACACTGAAGCTTTCTTT. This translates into CASSQRPGLTMNTEAFF. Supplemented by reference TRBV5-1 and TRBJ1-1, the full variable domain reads KAGVTQTPRYLIKTRGQQVTLSCSPISGHRSVSWYQQTPGQGLQFLFEYFSETQRNKGNFPGRFSGRQFSNSRSEMNVSTLELGDSALYLCASSQRPGLTMNTEAFFGQGTRLTVV.

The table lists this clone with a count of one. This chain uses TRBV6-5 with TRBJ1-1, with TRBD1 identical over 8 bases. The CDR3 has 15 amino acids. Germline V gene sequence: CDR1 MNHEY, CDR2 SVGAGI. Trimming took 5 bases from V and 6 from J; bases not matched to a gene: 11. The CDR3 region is CASSQGAGIRAEAFF. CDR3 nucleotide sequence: TGTGCCAGCAGTCAGGGGGCAGGTATTAGGGCTGAAGCTTTCTTT.

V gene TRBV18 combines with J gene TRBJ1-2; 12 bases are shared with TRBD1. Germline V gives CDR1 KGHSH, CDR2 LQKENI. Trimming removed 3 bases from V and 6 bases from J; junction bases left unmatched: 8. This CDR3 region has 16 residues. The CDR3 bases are TGTGCCAGCTCACCCGGGACAGGGGGCATTAGGAATGGCTACACCTTC. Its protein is CASSPGTGGIRNGYTF.

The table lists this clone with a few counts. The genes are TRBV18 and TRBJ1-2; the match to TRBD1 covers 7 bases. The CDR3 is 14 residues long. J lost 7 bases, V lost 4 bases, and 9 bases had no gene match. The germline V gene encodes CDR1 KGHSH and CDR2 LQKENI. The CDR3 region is CASSRGQVGLGYTF. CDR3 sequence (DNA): TGTGCCAGCTCACGCGGACAGGTTGGGCTTGGCTACACCTTC.

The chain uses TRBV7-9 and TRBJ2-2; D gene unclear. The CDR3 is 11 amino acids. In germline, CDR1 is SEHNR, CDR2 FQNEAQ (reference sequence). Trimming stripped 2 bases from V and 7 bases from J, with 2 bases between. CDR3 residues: CASSLSGELFF. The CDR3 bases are TGTGCCAGCAGCTTAAGCGGGGAGCTGTTTTTT.

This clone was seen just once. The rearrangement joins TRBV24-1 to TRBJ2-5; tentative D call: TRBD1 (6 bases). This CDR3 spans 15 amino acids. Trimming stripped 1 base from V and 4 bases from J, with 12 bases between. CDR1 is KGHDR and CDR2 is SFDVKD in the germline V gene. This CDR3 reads CATSDFGQGRETQYF. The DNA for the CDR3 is TGTGCCACCAGTGATTTCGGCCAGGGGAGAGAGACCCAGTACTTC.

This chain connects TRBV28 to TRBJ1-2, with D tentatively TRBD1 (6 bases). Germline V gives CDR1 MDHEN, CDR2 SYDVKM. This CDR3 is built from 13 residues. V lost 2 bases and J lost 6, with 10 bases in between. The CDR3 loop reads CASSLNTGHGYTF. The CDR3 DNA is TGTGCCAGCAGTTTAAACACAGGGCATGGCTACACCTTC.

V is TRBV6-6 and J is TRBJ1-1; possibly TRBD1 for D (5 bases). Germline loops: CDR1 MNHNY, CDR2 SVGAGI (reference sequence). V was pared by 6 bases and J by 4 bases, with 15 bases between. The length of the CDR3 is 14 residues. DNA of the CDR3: TGTGCCAGCAGCCGCCAGGGTAGAGGCACTGAAGCTTTCTTT. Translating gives CASSRQGRGTEAFF.

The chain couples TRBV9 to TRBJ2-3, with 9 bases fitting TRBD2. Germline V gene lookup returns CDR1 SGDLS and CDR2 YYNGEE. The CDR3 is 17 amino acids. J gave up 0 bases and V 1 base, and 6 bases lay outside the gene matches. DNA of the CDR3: TGTGCCAGCAGCGTAAGCCCTCTAGCGGGGAGCACAGATACGCAGTATTTT. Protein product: CASSVSPLAGSTDTQYF.

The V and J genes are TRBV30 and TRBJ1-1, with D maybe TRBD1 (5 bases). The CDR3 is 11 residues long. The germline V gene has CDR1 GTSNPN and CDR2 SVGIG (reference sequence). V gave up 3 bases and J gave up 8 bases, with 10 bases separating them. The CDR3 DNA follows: TGTGCCTGGAGACGGGACTTCGAAGCTTTCTTT. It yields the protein CAWRRDFEAFF.

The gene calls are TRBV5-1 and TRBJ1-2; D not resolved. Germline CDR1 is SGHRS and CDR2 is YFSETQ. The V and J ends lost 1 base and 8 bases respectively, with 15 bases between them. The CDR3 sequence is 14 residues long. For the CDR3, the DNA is TGCGCCAGCAGCTTGATTTCTTGGAGCGGGGGCTACACCTTC. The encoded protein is CASSLISWSGGYTF.

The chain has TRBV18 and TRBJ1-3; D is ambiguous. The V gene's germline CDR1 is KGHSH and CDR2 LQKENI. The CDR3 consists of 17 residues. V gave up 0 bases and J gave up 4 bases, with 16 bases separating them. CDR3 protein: CASSPPILEKHGNTIYF. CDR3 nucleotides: TGTGCCAGCTCACCACCGATCCTCGAGAAGCACGGAAACACCATATATTTT.

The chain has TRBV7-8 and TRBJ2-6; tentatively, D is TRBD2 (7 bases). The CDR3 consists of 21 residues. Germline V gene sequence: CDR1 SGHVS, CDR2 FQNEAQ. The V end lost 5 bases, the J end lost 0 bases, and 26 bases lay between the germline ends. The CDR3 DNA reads TGTGCCAGCAGCCGACTCCCGAGGGGACTAACAGGGAACTCTGGGGCCAACGTCCTGACTTTC. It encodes CASSRLPRGLTGNSGANVLTF.

The CDR3 spells CATSDGGDGGSYGYTF. For the CDR3, the DNA is TGTGCCACCAGTGATGGTGGCGACGGAGGATCCTATGGCTACACCTTC. This chain links TRBV24-1 with TRBJ1-2; D is unclear. Germline V gene sequence: CDR1 KGHDR, CDR2 SFDVKD. Deletions cut 3 bases from V and 4 bases from J, with 17 bases between. CDR3 length: 16 residues.

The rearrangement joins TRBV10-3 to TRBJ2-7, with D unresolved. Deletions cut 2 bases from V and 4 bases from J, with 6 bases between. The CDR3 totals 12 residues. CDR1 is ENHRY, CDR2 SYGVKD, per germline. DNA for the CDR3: TGTGCCATCAGTGAGGGGCAGTACGAGCAGTACGTC. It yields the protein CAISEGQYEQYV.

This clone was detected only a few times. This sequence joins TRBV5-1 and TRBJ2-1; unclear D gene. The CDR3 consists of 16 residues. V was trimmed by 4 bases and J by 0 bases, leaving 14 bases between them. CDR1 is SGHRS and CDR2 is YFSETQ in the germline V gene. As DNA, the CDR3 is TGCGCCAGCAGCCAAAACCAGAATCCCTCCTACAATGAGCAGTTCTTC. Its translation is CASSQNQNPSYNEQFF.